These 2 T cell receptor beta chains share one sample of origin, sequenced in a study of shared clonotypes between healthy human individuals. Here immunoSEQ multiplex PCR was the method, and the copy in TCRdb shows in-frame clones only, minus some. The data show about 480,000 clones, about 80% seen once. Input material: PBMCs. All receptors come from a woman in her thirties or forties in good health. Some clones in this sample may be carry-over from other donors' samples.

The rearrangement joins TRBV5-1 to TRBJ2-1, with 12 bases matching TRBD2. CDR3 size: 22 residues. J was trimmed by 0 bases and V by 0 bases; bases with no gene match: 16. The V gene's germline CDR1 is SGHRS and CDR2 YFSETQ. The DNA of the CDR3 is TGCGCCAGCAGCTTGGGAAGGGGTACCGGGACTAGCGGGCCAAGCTCCTACAATGAGCAGTTCTTC. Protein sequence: CASSLGRGTGTSGPSSYNEQFF.

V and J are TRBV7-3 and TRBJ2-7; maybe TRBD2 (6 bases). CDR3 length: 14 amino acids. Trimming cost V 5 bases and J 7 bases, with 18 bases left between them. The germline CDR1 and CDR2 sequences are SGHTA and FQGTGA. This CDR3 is CASSNSGTAGEQYF. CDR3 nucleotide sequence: TGTGCCAGCAGCAACTCTGGGACGGCGGGGGAGCAGTACTTC.